Sequencing of this T cell receptor beta chain was carried out in a study of T cell responses to AZD1222 COVID-19 vaccine (dated by TCRdb to about 2021). The study in broad terms: AZD1222 recipients whose second dose came at about 4 weeks and those whose second dose came at about 12 weeks were combined into one group, since spike-specific TCR depth and breadth did not differ between the two schedules. TCR sequencing was performed for 233 trial participants, of whom about 200 were given two doses of AZD1222 and approximately 25 were given two doses of MenACWY control vaccine. Trial participants were enrolled into age subgroups of 18-55, 56-69 and 70-plus years, which contained around 140, 26 and 57 TCR-sequenced participants, respectively.

The CDR3 regions of human TCRbeta chains were analyzed by immunosequencing. The authors' pipeline ran thus. TCRs in the repertoires were matched against a reference library of SARS-CoV-2-specific TCRs that had been generated with the MIRA antigen-specificity platform. Breadth meant the fraction of unique TCRs that were SARS-CoV-2-associated, whereas depth meant the fraction of total T cells that were SARS-CoV-2-associated. Using the MIRA data, every spike-specific TCR was mapped to the spike region that the TCR reacted to and assigned to either a CD4 or a CD8 class. Log10-transformed breadth and depth values were compared by one-way ANOVA with Sidak's multiple comparisons tests. TCRdb obtained this table from immuneACCESS and retained in-frame rearrangements with V and J assigned. These tables miss some clones; where compared with another copy, unresolved V genes account for less than half of the shortfall, and the remainder is unexplained. V and J calls and clone size come straight from that table; D and trimming were deduced from the DNA. The sample table records approximately 92,000 clones; about 91% of these occur just once. Less than 8% of the sample is in the top ten clones.

Deletion took 0 bases off V and 10 bases off J, with a span of 10 bases between the germline ends. The CDR3, from cysteine to phenylalanine, totals 14 residues. The sequence is cut down to CDR3 DNA, 42 bases in frame from base 1. Looking up the germline V gene yields CDR1 WSHSY and CDR2 SAAADI. The intended sense of this specimen's time point label: baseline before first vaccination. The vaccinee samples were drawn from two UK trials, COV001 and COV002, one of which was a single-blind randomized controlled phase 2/3 trial testing AZD1222 (ChAdOx1 nCoV-19) in healthy adults. For TCRbeta chain sequencing, PBMC samples were collected from trial participants at day 0 and at day 28 after the second dose. The investigation overall reported the following: Because no day 14 peak-response samples were available, the repertoires could be characterized only after the peak T cell response. Only six AZD1222 recipients were SARS-CoV-2 seropositive at baseline, limiting conclusions about previously exposed vaccinees. Participants were mostly white British and included more females than males, and it was suggested by the authors that clonal diversity may have been underestimated. After two AZD1222 doses, both the breadth and the depth of spike-specific TCRs were significantly higher than at day 0 and than in MenACWY recipients. Epitopes outside the regions mutated in the B.1.351 and B.1.1.7 variants were reportedly recognized by nearly half of the unique spike-specific TCRs. The 56-69-year group was small, and its depth increase did not reach significance, likely because of low power. The whole spike protein was spanned by vaccine-associated CD4 TCRs, and dominant responses were seen in regions 160-218 and 743-854.

Notes on this clone: The clone's antigen remains unknown. There are no base qualities to consult, and no much larger clone falls within one base.

The origin of this receptor is an adult in good health. This sample comprised peripheral blood, obtained on day 0 of AZD1222 vaccination. The receptor chain draws on TRBV10-2 and TRBJ1-6; no D gene can be assigned with confidence. The sequenced DNA is TGCGCCAGCAGTGAGTCCCGCACCAACTCACCCCTCCACTTT. Its amino acids are CASSESRTNSPLHF.